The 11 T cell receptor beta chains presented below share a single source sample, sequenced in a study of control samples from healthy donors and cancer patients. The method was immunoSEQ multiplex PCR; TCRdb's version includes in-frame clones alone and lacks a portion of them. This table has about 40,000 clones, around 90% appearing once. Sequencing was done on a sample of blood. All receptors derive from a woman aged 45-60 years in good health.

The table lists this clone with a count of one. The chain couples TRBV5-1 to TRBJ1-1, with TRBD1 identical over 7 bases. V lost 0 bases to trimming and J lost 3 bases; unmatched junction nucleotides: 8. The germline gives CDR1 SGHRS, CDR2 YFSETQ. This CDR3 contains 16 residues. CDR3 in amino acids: CASSLGGGGGYTEAFF. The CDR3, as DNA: TGCGCCAGCAGCTTGGGGGGAGGGGGCGGTTACACTGAAGCTTTCTTT.

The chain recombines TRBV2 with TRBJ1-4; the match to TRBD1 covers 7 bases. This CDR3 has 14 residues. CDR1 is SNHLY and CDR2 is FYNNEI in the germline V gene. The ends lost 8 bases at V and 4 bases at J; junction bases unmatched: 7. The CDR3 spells CASGAGTDNEKLFF. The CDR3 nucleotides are TGTGCCAGCGGAGCCGGGACAGATAATGAAAAACTGTTTTTT.

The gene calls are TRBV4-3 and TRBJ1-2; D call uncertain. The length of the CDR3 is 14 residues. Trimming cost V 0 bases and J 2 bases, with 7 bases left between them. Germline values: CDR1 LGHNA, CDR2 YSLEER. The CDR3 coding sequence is TGCGCCAGCAGCCAAGATTTGGCAAACTATGGCTACACCTTC. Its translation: CASSQDLANYGYTF.

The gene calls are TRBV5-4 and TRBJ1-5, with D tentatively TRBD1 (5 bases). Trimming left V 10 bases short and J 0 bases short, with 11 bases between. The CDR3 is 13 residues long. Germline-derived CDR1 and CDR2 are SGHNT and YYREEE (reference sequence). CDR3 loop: CAPGGGSNQPQHF. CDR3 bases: TGTGCCCCTGGGGGGGGTAGCAATCAGCCCCAGCATTTT.

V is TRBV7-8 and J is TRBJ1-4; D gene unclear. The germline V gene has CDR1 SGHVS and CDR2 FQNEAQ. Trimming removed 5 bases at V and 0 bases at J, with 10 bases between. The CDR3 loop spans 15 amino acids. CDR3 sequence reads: CASSRRLTTNEKLFF. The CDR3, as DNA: TGTGCCAGCAGCCGACGGCTTACAACTAATGAAAAACTGTTTTTT.

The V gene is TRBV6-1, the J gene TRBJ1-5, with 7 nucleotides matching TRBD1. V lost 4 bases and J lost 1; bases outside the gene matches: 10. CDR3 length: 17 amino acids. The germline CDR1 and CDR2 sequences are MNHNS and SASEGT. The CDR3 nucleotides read TGTGCCAGCAGTGCCGGGACAGCCTCCGGGAGCAATCAGCCCCAGCATTTT. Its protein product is CASSAGTASGSNQPQHF.

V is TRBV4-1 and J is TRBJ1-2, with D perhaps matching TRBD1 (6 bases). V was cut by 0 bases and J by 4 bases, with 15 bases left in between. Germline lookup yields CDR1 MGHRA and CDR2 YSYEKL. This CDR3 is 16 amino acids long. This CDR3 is CASSQDGPGGGYGYTF. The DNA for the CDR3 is TGCGCCAGCAGCCAAGATGGGCCGGGGGGCGGCTATGGCTACACCTTC.

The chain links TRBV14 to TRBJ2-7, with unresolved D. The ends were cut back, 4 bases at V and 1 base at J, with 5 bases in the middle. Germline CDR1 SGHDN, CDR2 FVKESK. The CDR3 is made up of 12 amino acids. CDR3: CASSPQSYEQYF. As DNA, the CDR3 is TGTGCCAGCAGCCCTCAGTCCTACGAGCAGTACTTC.

CDR3 sequence (DNA): TGTGCCAGCAGTTACGATTTAGGGGAAGAGCAGTACTTC. This codes for CASSYDLGEEQYF. The genes are TRBV6-6 and TRBJ2-7; possibly TRBD1 for D (5 bases). Trimming cost V 2 bases and J 7 bases, with 12 bases left between them. In germline, CDR1 is MNHNY, CDR2 SVGAGI (reference sequence). The CDR3 is 13 residues long.

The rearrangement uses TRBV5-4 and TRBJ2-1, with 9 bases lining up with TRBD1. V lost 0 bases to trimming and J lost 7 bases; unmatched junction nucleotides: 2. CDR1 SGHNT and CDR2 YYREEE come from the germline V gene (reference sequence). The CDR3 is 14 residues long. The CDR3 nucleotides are TGTGCCAGCAGCTTGGGGACAGGGGTAAATGAGCAGTTCTTC. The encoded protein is CASSLGTGVNEQFF.

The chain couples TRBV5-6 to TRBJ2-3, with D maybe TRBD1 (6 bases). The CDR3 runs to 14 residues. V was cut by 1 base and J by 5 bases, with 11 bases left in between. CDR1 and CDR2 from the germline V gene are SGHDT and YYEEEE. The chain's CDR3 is CASSLSGAEDTQYF. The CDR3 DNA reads TGTGCCAGCAGCTTGTCAGGGGCGGAAGATACGCAGTATTTT.